What follows is one T cell receptor beta chain and its context. The antigen this receptor binds is unknown. One base away there is no much larger clone; base qualities are not given. Taken with the paper, the label for time point translates to: about 28 days (+/-7) after the second vaccine dose. Because spike-specific TCR depth and breadth did not differ between the two schedules, AZD1222 recipients who got a second dose at roughly 4 weeks were pooled with those who got a second dose at roughly 12 weeks. Vaccinee samples were obtained from the UK trials COV001 and COV002, which included a single-blind randomized controlled phase 2/3 trial of AZD1222 (ChAdOx1 nCoV-19) in healthy adults. Trial participant PBMC samples were collected at day 0 and day 28 after the second dose for TCRbeta chain sequencing. The CDR3 regions of human TCRbeta chains were subjected to immunosequencing. For the original study's pipeline: TCRs in the repertoires were compared against a reference library of SARS-CoV-2-specific TCRs that had been generated with the MIRA antigen-specificity platform. Breadth was defined as the fraction of unique TCRs that were SARS-CoV-2-associated, and depth was defined as the fraction of total T cells that were SARS-CoV-2-associated. Using the MIRA data, each spike-specific TCR was assigned both to the spike region to which the TCR was reactive and to a CD4 or CD8 class. Log10-transformed breadth and depth values were compared by one-way ANOVA with Sidak's multiple comparisons tests. Here the immuneACCESS table is served through TCRdb, limited to in-frame sequences with V and J called. Missing clones are a known gap in these copies; in checked studies unresolved V genes cover under half, and the rest lacks a known reason. Clonal size and the V and J genes are those of that table, whereas D and trimming came from the DNA. This sample holds 150,000 to 200,000 clones; about 92% were observed only once. The ten largest clones add up to approximately 6.3% of the sample.

The entry originates in a study of T cell responses to AZD1222 COVID-19 vaccine (dated by TCRdb to about 2021). With regard to the full study: TCR sequencing was performed for over 230 trial participants, of whom 207 were given two doses of AZD1222 and 26 were given two doses of MenACWY control vaccine. Trial participants were enrolled by age into 18-55, 56-69 and 70-plus year subgroups, with approximately 150, 30 and 60 TCR-sequenced participants respectively. Results the study describes overall, beyond this receptor: After two AZD1222 doses, both the breadth and the depth of spike-specific TCRs were significantly higher than at day 0 and than in MenACWY recipients. No day 14 peak-response samples were available, so repertoires were characterized only after the peak T cell response. Reportedly, close to half of the unique spike-specific TCRs recognized epitopes lying outside the regions that are mutated in the B.1.351 and B.1.1.7 variants. The vaccine-associated CD4 TCRs covered the entire spike protein, and the dominant responses fell in regions 160-218 and 743-854. The 56-69-year group was small, and its depth increase did not reach significance, likely because of low power. Conclusions about previously exposed vaccinees were limited because only a handful of AZD1222 recipients were SARS-CoV-2 seropositive at baseline. Participants were mostly white British and included more females than males, and it was suggested by the authors that clonal diversity may have been underestimated.

CDR1 is given as KGHSH and CDR2 as LQKENI, both from the germline V gene. The CDR3 runs 20 amino acids, cysteine and phenylalanine included. The kept DNA is CDR3 alone, 60 bases in frame from the first base. V is clipped by 0 bases and J by 0 bases, and the sequence between their germline boundaries is 23 bases long. This specimen was peripheral blood, taken 28 days after the second AZD1222 dose. The source is an adult who received the AZD1222 COVID-19 vaccine. The chain is made from TRBV18 and TRBJ1-2, and TRBD1 may be the D gene, going by 6 matching bases. The CDR3 region: CASSPPFGQSYRLPNYGYTF. The bases are TGTGCCAGCTCACCACCGTTTGGACAGAGTTACAGATTGCCTAACTATGGCTACACCTTC. Joined to the reference TRBV18 and TRBJ1-2 proteins, this CDR3 gives the full variable domain: NAGVMQNPRHLVRRRGQEARLRCSPMKGHSHVYWYRQLPEEGLKFMVYLQKENIIDESGMPKERFSAEFPKEGPSILRIQQVVRGDSAAYFCASSPPFGQSYRLPNYGYTFGSGTRLTVV.